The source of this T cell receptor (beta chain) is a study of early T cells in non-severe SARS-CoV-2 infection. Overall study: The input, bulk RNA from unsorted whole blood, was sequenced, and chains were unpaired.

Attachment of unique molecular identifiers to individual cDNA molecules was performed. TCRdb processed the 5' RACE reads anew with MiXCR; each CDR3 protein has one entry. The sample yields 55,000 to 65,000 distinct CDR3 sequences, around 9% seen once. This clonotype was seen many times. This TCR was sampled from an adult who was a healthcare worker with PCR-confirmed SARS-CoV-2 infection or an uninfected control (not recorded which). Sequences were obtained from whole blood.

CDR3 residues: CASSLPGTGAYEQYF. The CDR3 DNA follows: TGTGCCAGCAGTTTACCTGGGACAGGGGCCTACGAGCAGTACTTC. J is TRBJ2-7 and V is TRBV28, with 10 bases that match TRBD1. Trimming cost V 2 bases and J 2 bases; bases outside gene matches: 3. Germline CDR1 reads MDHEN; CDR2 reads SYDVKM. The CDR3 is made up of 15 amino acids.